The entry below describes one T cell receptor beta chain. What it binds is unknown. This sample was included in a study of PD-L1 blockade in urothelial cancer. Study-level background: Most patients, about 85% of the roughly 30, were males with bladder-origin cancer. Each participant's history included 0 to 3 prior chemotherapy regimens.

As to time point: pretreatment peripheral blood. Pretreatment sampling and on-treatment sampling together yielded between 1 and 8 samples for each patient. Trimming removed 3 bases from V and 0 bases from J, with 8 bases in between. The CDR3 has 14 residues. Germline lookup yields CDR1 SGHAT and CDR2 FQNNGV. Study-level points and caveats: Below-median blood TCR clonality before treatment forecast better survival.

TCRdb's table, derived via immunoSEQ multiplex PCR, lists solely in-frame clones and lacks some. The sample shows tens of thousands of clones, 75% to 90% of them seen only once. The receptor was isolated from a man in his sixties or seventies with urothelial cancer. The rearrangement links TRBV11-2 to TRBJ1-1; no reliable D call. The input for sequencing was PBMCs, taken around atezolizumab (anti-PD-L1) treatment. CDR3 region: CASSFGVVNTEAFF. The CDR3 nucleotides read TGTGCCAGCAGCTTCGGGGTCGTGAACACTGAAGCTTTCTTT. The complete variable domain, with remaining parts taken from reference TRBV11-2 and TRBJ1-1, reads EAGVAQSPRYKIIEKRQSVAFWCNPISGHATLYWYQQILGQGPKLLIQFQNNGVVDDSQLPKDRFSAERLKGVDSTLKIQPAKLEDSAVYLCASSFGVVNTEAFFGQGTRLTVV.